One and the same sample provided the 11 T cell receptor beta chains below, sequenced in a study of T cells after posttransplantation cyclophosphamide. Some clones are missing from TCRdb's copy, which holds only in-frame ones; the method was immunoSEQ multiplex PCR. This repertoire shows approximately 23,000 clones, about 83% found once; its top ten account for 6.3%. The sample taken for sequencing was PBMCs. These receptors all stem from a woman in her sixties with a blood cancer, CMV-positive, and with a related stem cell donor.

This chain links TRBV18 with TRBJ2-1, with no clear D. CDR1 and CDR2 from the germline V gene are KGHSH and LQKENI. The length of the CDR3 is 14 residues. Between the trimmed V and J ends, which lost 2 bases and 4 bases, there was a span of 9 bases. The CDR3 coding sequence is TGTGCCAGCTCACCAAATGTCGGGTACAATGAGCAGTTCTTC. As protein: CASSPNVGYNEQFF.

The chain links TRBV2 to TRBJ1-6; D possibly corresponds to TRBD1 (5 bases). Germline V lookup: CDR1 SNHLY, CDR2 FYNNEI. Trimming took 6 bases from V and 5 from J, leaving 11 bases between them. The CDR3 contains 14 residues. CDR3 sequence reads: CASSRGYDNSPLHF. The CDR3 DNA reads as TGTGCCAGCAGCCGGGGGTACGATAATTCACCCCTCCACTTT.

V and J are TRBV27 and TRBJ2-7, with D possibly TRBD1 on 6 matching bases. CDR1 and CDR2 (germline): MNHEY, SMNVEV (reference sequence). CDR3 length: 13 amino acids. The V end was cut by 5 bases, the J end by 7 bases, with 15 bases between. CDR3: CASSLNRAREQYF. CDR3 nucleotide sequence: TGTGCCAGCAGTCTCAACAGGGCTCGAGAGCAGTACTTC.

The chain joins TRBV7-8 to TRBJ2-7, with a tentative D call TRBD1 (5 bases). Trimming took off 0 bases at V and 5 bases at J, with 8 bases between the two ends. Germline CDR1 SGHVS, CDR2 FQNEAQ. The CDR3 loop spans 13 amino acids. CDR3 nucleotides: TGTGCCAGCAGCTTAGCCCAGGGCCACGAGCAGTACTTC. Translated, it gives CASSLAQGHEQYF.

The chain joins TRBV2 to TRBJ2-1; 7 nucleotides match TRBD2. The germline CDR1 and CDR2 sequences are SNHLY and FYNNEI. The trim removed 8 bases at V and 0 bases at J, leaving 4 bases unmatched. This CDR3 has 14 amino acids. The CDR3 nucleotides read TGTGCCAGCTGGGAGGGGAGCTCCTACAATGAGCAGTTCTTC. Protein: CASWEGSSYNEQFF.

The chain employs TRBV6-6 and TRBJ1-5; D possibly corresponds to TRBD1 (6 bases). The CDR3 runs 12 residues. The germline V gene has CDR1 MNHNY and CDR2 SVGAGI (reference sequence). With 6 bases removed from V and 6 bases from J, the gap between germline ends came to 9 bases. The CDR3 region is CASRIQGQPQHF. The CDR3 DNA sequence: TGTGCCAGCAGAATACAGGGTCAGCCCCAGCATTTT.

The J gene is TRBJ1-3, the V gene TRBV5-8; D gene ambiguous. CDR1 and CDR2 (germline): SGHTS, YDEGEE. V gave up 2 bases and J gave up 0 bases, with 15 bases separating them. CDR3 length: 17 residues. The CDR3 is CASSFIRRAFSGNTIYF. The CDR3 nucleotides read TGTGCCAGCAGCTTCATCAGGCGGGCTTTCTCTGGAAACACCATATATTTT.

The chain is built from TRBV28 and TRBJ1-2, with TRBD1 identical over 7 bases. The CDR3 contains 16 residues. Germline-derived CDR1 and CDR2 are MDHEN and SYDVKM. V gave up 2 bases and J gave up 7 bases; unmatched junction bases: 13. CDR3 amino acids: CASSLIGGTSSSGYTF. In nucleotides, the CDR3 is TGTGCCAGCAGTTTAATAGGGGGCACCTCTTCATCTGGCTACACCTTC.

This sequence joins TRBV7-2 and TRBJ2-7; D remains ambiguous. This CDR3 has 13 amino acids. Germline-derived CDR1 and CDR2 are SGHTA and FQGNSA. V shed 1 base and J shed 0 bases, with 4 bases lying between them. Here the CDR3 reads CASSLDSSYEQYF. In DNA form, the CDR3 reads TGTGCCAGCAGCTTAGATAGCTCCTACGAGCAGTACTTC.

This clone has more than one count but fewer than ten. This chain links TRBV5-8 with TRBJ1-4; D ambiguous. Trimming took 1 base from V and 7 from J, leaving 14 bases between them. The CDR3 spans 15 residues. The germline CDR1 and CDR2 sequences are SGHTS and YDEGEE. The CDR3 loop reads CASSLLRDKGEKLFF. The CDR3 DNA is TGTGCCAGCAGCTTGCTCCGCGACAAAGGTGAAAAACTGTTTTTT.

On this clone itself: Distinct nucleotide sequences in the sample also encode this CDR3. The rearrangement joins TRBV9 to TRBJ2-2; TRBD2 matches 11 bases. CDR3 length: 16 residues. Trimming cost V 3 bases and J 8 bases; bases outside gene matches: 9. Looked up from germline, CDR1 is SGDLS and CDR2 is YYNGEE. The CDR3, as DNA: TGTGCCAGCAGCGAAGGGACTAGCGGAAACCTAGGGGAGCTGTTTTTT. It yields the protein CASSEGTSGNLGELFF. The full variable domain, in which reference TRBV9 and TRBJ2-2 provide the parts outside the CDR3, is DSGVTQTPKHLITATGQRVTLRCSPRSGDLSVYWYQQSLDQGLQFLIQYYNGEERAKGNILERFSAQQFPDLHSELNLSSLELGDSALYFCASSEGTSGNLGELFFGEGSRLTVL.